Sequencing of this TCR beta chain was carried out in a study of blood T cell repertoires in COVID-19. Study-level background: Some COVID-19 samples were acute and others convalescent; all came from the United States, Italy and Spain. T cells, B-cell-depleted T cells, or PBMCs supplied cDNA or gDNA.

The length of the CDR3 is 15 residues. From germline, CDR1 is LGHNA and CDR2 YSLEER. The J segment lost 1 base and the V segment lost 0 bases, leaving 3 bases of the junction unmatched. In the original workflow: Amplification from reference gene primers served as the basis for estimated nucleated cell counts. The data were produced by immunoSEQ multiplex PCR, yet TCRdb's version contains in-frame clones alone and is incomplete. For V, J and clone size, that table is used; D and trimming come from the DNA. In the table there are about 220,000 clones, 80% to 90% of which are singletons. Sequences were obtained from peripheral blood. The TCR originated in a man younger than 40 with active or convalescent COVID-19. The rearrangement links TRBV4-3 to TRBJ2-7, with 7 bases fitting TRBD1. CDR3 coding DNA: TGCGCCAGCAGCCAAGACGGGACAGAATCCTACGAGCAGTACTTC. Amino acid sequence: CASSQDGTESYEQYF.